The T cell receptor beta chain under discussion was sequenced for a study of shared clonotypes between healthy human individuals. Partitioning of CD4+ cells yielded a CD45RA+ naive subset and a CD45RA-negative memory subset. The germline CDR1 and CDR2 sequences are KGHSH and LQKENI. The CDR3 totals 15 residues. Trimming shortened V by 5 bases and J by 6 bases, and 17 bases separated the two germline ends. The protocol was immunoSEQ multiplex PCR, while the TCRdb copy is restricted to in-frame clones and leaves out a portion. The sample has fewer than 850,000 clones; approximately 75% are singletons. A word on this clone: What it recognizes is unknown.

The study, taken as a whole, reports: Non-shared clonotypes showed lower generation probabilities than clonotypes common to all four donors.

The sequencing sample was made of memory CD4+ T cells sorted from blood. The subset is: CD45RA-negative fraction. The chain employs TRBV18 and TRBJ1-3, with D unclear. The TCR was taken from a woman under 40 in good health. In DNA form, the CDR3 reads TGTGCCAGCTCATCCGGGAGCCCGAATAAAAACACCATATATTTT. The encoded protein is CASSSGSPNKNTIYF.